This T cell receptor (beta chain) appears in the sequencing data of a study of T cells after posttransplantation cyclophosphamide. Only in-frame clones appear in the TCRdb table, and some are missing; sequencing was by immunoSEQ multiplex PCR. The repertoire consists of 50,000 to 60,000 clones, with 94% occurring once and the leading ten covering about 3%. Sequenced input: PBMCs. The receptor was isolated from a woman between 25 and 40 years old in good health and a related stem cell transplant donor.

CDR3 nucleotide sequence: TGTGCCAGCAGCCGCGACAGGAACTATGAAAAACTGTTTTTT. Protein: CASSRDRNYEKLFF. J is TRBJ1-4 and V is TRBV5-8; maybe TRBD1 (6 bases). Per the germline V gene, CDR1 is SGHTS and CDR2 is YDEGEE. There are 14 residues in the CDR3. V gave up 4 bases and J gave up 6 bases, with 13 bases separating them.